Shown below are 19 T cell receptor beta chains from a single sample sequenced in a study of T cell responses to AZD1222 COVID-19 vaccine. Generated by immunoSEQ multiplex PCR, the TCRdb table keeps only in-frame clones and is missing some. The sample shows some 200,000 clones, 90% to 95% of them seen only once. This sample comprised peripheral blood, obtained on day 0 of MenACWY control vaccination. The receptors originated from an adult in good health.

CDR3 sequence (DNA): TGTGCCAGCAGTTGGGGCGGGGTAAGGGACACCGGGGAGCTGTTTTTT. It specifies CASSWGGVRDTGELFF. This sequence joins TRBV28 and TRBJ2-2, with a possible D match to TRBD2 (6 bases). Trimming took off 4 bases at V and 3 bases at J, with 15 bases between the two ends. The CDR3 has 16 amino acids. The V gene's germline CDR1 is MDHEN and CDR2 SYDVKM.

The rearrangement uses TRBV5-6 and TRBJ1-2; 8 bases align to TRBD1. The CDR3 covers 13 residues. J gave up 12 bases and V 0 bases, and 7 bases lay outside the gene matches. CDR1 is SGHDT, CDR2 YYEEEE, per germline. DNA of the CDR3: TGTGCCAGCAGCTTGGCCTCAGGGGGCATTGACACCTTC. Translated: CASSLASGGIDTF.

This chain joins TRBV18 and TRBJ2-1; D gene unclear. Trimming cost V 0 bases and J 10 bases, with 13 bases left between them. The CDR3 extends over 14 amino acids. From germline, CDR1 is KGHSH and CDR2 LQKENI. DNA for the CDR3: TGTGCCAGCTCACCACCGTCGCTATTTGGCGAGCAGTTCTTC. It is translated as CASSPPSLFGEQFF.

The chain couples TRBV19 to TRBJ1-3; TRBD1 is a possible D gene (5 bases). CDR3 size: 13 residues. Germline CDR1 reads LNHDA; CDR2 reads SQIVND (reference sequence). V gave up 5 bases and J gave up 2 bases, with 7 bases separating them. The CDR3 nucleotides read TGTGCCAGTAGTGACAGCGCTGGAAACACCATATATTTT. It translates to CASSDSAGNTIYF.

The chain is built from TRBV20-1 and TRBJ2-1, with D unresolved. The germline V gene has CDR1 DFQATT and CDR2 SNEGSKA (reference sequence). The V end lost 3 bases, the J end lost 7 bases, and 7 bases lay between the germline ends. The CDR3 sequence is 11 residues long. The CDR3 loop reads CSASPRNEQFF. The CDR3 nucleotides read TGCAGTGCTAGTCCCCGGAATGAGCAGTTCTTC.

This chain joins TRBV6-5 and TRBJ2-1; TRBD1 is a possible D gene (6 bases). Between the trimmed V and J ends, which lost 2 bases and 7 bases, there was a span of 12 bases. The CDR3 runs 14 residues. The germline V gene encodes CDR1 MNHEY and CDR2 SVGAGI. Here the CDR3 DNA reads TGTGCCAGCAGTTACGTTACAGGGAATAATGAGCAGTTCTTC. It encodes CASSYVTGNNEQFF.

This sequence joins TRBV6-5 and TRBJ2-5; the D is unclear. The V and J ends lost 2 bases and 0 bases respectively, with 10 bases between them. This CDR3 is built from 15 residues. Per the germline V gene, CDR1 is MNHEY and CDR2 is SVGAGI. CDR3 amino acids: CASSYRGRNQETQYF. The CDR3 DNA reads as TGTGCCAGCAGTTACCGAGGACGGAACCAAGAGACCCAGTACTTC.

This chain's CDR3 is CASSLTQRGNYGYTF. DNA for the CDR3: TGTGCCAGCAGCTTAACCCAGCGCGGGAACTATGGCTACACCTTC. The chain carries TRBV7-2 and TRBJ1-2; D ambiguous. There are 15 residues in the CDR3. V was shortened by 2 bases and J by 2 bases, with 12 bases between the two germline ends. Germline values: CDR1 SGHTA, CDR2 FQGNSA.

V usage is TRBV7-2 and J usage is TRBJ1-3; maybe TRBD1 (6 bases). There are 17 residues in the CDR3. V was cut by 2 bases and J by 3 bases, with 17 bases left in between. Germline CDR1 reads SGHTA; CDR2 reads FQGNSA. This CDR3 reads CASSLMFGGLIGNTIYF. In DNA form, the CDR3 reads TGTGCCAGCAGCTTAATGTTCGGGGGGCTAATTGGAAACACCATATATTTT.

The V call is TRBV11-2, the J call TRBJ2-2; D unresolved. V lost 5 bases and J 3 bases, leaving 10 bases between the germline ends. This CDR3 contains 14 residues. Germline values: CDR1 SGHAT, CDR2 FQNNGV. In DNA, the CDR3 is TGTGCCAGCAGCGCAGCCCGGTACACCGGGGAGCTGTTTTTT. Protein: CASSAARYTGELFF.

Only one count was recorded for this clone. This chain uses TRBV19 with TRBJ1-1; no definite D call. Trimming pared 3 bases from V and 5 bases from J, leaving 16 bases between. The CDR3 totals 15 residues. Germline-derived CDR1 and CDR2 are LNHDA and SQIVND (reference sequence). The CDR3 reads CASSMTHSERTEAFF. CDR3 DNA sequence: TGTGCCAGTAGTATGACACATTCTGAACGGACTGAAGCTTTCTTT.

V usage is TRBV4-2 and J usage is TRBJ2-1, with 9 bases matching TRBD2. The CDR3 contains 16 residues. The germline V gene has CDR1 LGHNA and CDR2 YNFKEQ. Trimming removed 0 bases from V and 7 bases from J; junction bases left unmatched: 7. The DNA of the CDR3 is TGTGCCAGCAGCCAAGACTGGCGGGGGGGCCTTAATGAGCAGTTCTTC. Translated, it gives CASSQDWRGGLNEQFF.

V is TRBV5-1 and J is TRBJ2-1; 8 bases line up with TRBD1. The CDR3 is 14 residues long. V lost 0 bases, J lost 7 bases, and 3 bases stayed unmatched. The germline gives CDR1 SGHRS, CDR2 YFSETQ. The CDR3 spells CASSLAGGLNEQFF. The CDR3 DNA follows: TGCGCCAGCAGCTTGGCAGGGGGCTTAAATGAGCAGTTCTTC. Full variable domain (missing parts from reference TRBV5-1 and TRBJ2-1): KAGVTQTPRYLIKTRGQQVTLSCSPISGHRSVSWYQQTPGQGLQFLFEYFSETQRNKGNFPGRFSGRQFSNSRSEMNVSTLELGDSALYLCASSLAGGLNEQFFGPGTRLTVL.

The chain combines TRBV9 with TRBJ1-3, with D hard to call. The CDR3 length is 13 residues. With 4 bases removed from V and 1 base from J, the gap between germline ends came to 6 bases. Germline V gives CDR1 SGDLS, CDR2 YYNGEE. The CDR3 nucleotides are TGTGCCAGCAGCCCCCGGTCTGGAAACACCATATATTTT. It is translated as CASSPRSGNTIYF. The full variable domain, its missing parts supplied by reference TRBV9 and TRBJ1-3, is DSGVTQTPKHLITATGQRVTLRCSPRSGDLSVYWYQQSLDQGLQFLIQYYNGEERAKGNILERFSAQQFPDLHSELNLSSLELGDSALYFCASSPRSGNTIYFGEGSWLTVV.

V gene TRBV27 combines with J gene TRBJ1-1, with TRBD1 as a possible D gene (6 bases). Trimming took 8 bases from V and 1 from J, leaving 11 bases between them. Looked up from germline, CDR1 is MNHEY and CDR2 is SMNVEV (reference sequence). This CDR3 has 13 residues. The CDR3: CASAKQGNTEAFF. The DNA for the CDR3 is TGTGCCAGCGCCAAACAGGGGAACACTGAAGCTTTCTTT.

The rearrangement uses TRBV11-2 and TRBJ1-1; maybe TRBD1 (5 bases). The CDR3 contains 15 residues. Germline V CDR1 and CDR2: SGHAT, FQNNGV. The germline V and J ends were trimmed by 4 bases and 0 bases, with 12 bases remaining between them. The CDR3 spells CASSWGGRLNTEAFF. The CDR3 DNA reads as TGTGCCAGCAGCTGGGGGGGACGGTTGAACACTGAAGCTTTCTTT.

The V and J genes are TRBV5-8 and TRBJ2-1; tentative D call: TRBD2 (6 bases). V was cut by 4 bases and J by 6 bases, with 17 bases left in between. Germline-derived CDR1 and CDR2 are SGHTS and YDEGEE. This CDR3 region has 15 residues. Written as DNA, the CDR3 is TGTGCCAGCAGCCCCGGGGGTAGCCCCCTCAATGAGCAGTTCTTC. Its translation: CASSPGGSPLNEQFF.

In nucleotides, the CDR3 is TGTGCCAGCAGCTTAGGCCAGTACAGCGGGGAGCTGTTTTTT. Its protein is CASSLGQYSGELFF. The chain couples TRBV7-8 to TRBJ2-2, with D uncertain. Trimming took 1 base from V and 7 from J, leaving 10 bases between them. Germline values: CDR1 SGHVS, CDR2 FQNEAQ. The CDR3 is 14 amino acids.

The chain carries TRBV24-1 and TRBJ1-2; 8 bases fit TRBD1. The trim removed 7 bases at V and 4 bases at J, leaving 13 bases unmatched. CDR1 is KGHDR, CDR2 SFDVKD, per germline. CDR3 length: 16 residues. CDR3 amino acids: CATRKTIRGPTYGYTF. The CDR3 nucleotides are TGTGCCACCAGAAAAACGATCAGGGGGCCAACCTATGGCTACACCTTC.